Presented here are 30 T cell receptor beta chains from one specimen sequenced in a study of radiation and T cells in renal cell carcinoma. Assay: immunoSEQ multiplex PCR; the TCRdb copy retains only in-frame clones and omits some. The data show about 90,000 clones, 84% seen once. Time point meaning: blood 4 weeks post-SBRT, at nephrectomy. Documented treatment: 15 Gy SBRT to primary tumor, nephrectomy 4 weeks later. Source: blood, taken from a patient whose treatment included radiotherapy and nephrectomy. These TCRs come from a man aged 55 to 70 with renal cell carcinoma.

The chain links TRBV2 to TRBJ2-7; a possible D gene is TRBD1 (5 bases). Germline lookup yields CDR1 SNHLY and CDR2 FYNNEI. This CDR3 is 14 amino acids long. The ends were cut back, 1 base at V and 4 bases at J, with 11 bases in the middle. The CDR3 nucleotides are TGTGCCAGCAGTGAAGTCCTTGACAGATACGAGCAGTACTTC. Protein: CASSEVLDRYEQYF.

In its sample, this clone was seen a few times. The chain couples TRBV6-5 to TRBJ2-5, with D unresolved. V lost 0 bases and J 8 bases, leaving 13 bases between the germline ends. The germline gives CDR1 MNHEY, CDR2 SVGAGI. The CDR3 consists of 14 residues. The chain's CDR3 is CASSYSGAWETQYF. CDR3 DNA sequence: TGTGCCAGCAGTTACTCCGGCGCATGGGAAACCCAGTACTTC.

The J gene is TRBJ2-2, the V gene TRBV19, with 10 bases aligning to TRBD1. Per the germline V gene, CDR1 is LNHDA and CDR2 is SQIVND (reference sequence). Germline trimming cut 4 bases from V and 0 bases from J; bases unmatched to any gene: 20. This CDR3 contains 22 residues. CDR3 sequence reads: CASSNRDRGQSTGFANTGELFF. The CDR3 DNA reads TGTGCCAGTAGTAACCGGGACAGGGGTCAATCAACGGGTTTCGCGAACACCGGGGAGCTGTTTTTT.

The chain is built from TRBV18 and TRBJ2-1; D possibly corresponds to TRBD1 (6 bases). This CDR3 has 12 residues. V shed 6 bases and J shed 16 bases, with 19 bases lying between them. Germline assignment: CDR1 KGHSH and CDR2 LQKENI. As DNA, the CDR3 is TGTGCCAGCTCCACGACAGGCGAGATTGTCTTCTTC. Amino acid sequence: CASSTTGEIVFF.

The genes are TRBV4-1 and TRBJ2-5; TRBD2 might be the D (6 bases). The J call may not be correct, given that the DNA end is closer to TRBJ2-7. This CDR3 region has 14 residues. Per germline, CDR1 MGHRA and CDR2 YSYEKL. The chain's CDR3 is CASSQLTGTYEQYF. DNA for the CDR3: TGCGCCAGCAGCCAGCTAACTGGGACTTACGAGCAGTACTTC.

The sample holds one count of this clone. The V call is TRBV27, the J call TRBJ1-2; 9 bases fit TRBD1. Per germline, CDR1 MNHEY and CDR2 SMNVEV (reference sequence). The trim removed 1 base at V and 8 bases at J, leaving 8 bases unmatched. The CDR3 has 15 residues. The chain's CDR3 is CASSLWGQGIGGYTF. Written as DNA, the CDR3 is TGTGCCAGCAGTTTATGGGGACAGGGTATTGGAGGCTACACCTTC.

The rearrangement joins TRBV28 to TRBJ2-7; 7 bases match TRBD1. V shed 6 bases and J 1 base; nucleotides not matched to a gene: 9. CDR3 length: 15 residues. Germline assignment: CDR1 MDHEN and CDR2 SYDVKM. This chain's CDR3 is CASRPSGTASYEQYF. The CDR3 DNA sequence: TGTGCCAGCAGGCCCTCCGGGACAGCATCCTACGAGCAGTACTTC.

The V and J genes are TRBV2 and TRBJ2-4; unclear D gene. Trimming removed 3 bases at V and 4 bases at J, with 7 bases between. In germline, CDR1 is SNHLY, CDR2 FYNNEI. CDR3 length equals 13 residues. CDR3 nucleotide sequence: TGTGCCAGCAGTGATCTTAGGAAAAACATTCAGTACTTC. Amino acid sequence: CASSDLRKNIQYF.

The chain uses TRBV7-2 and TRBJ2-5; D is perhaps TRBD2 (5 bases). Germline CDR1 reads SGHTA; CDR2 reads FQGNSA. Trimming took 3 bases from V and 1 from J, leaving 18 bases between them. CDR3 length: 17 amino acids. In nucleotides, the CDR3 is TGTGCCAGCAGCTTGGGCAGCTGGAGGTCGGGCCAAGAGACCCAGTACTTC. Its translation is CASSLGSWRSGQETQYF.

In this sample, this clone turned up once. The chain couples TRBV5-1 to TRBJ2-2; TRBD2 agrees at 9 bases. Germline V lookup: CDR1 SGHRS, CDR2 YFSETQ. The CDR3 has 18 amino acids. Trimming took 1 base from V and 4 from J; bases not matched to a gene: 11. The CDR3 here is CASSLNLAGAASTGELFF. Written as DNA, the CDR3 is TGCGCCAGCAGCTTGAATTTAGCGGGAGCGGCGAGCACCGGGGAGCTGTTTTTT.

The chain recombines TRBV4-2 with TRBJ2-1, with unresolved D. The CDR3 consists of 12 residues. Trimming took 1 base from V and 9 from J, leaving 7 bases between them. CDR1 and CDR2 (germline): LGHNA, YNFKEQ. This CDR3 reads CASSQAGAEQFF. The CDR3 region has the DNA TGTGCCAGCAGCCAAGCGGGCGCTGAGCAGTTCTTC.

The chain combines TRBV5-6 with TRBJ2-1; D is undetermined. The V end lost 4 bases, the J end lost 8 bases, and 13 bases lay between the germline ends. The CDR3 consists of 13 residues. Germline CDR1 reads SGHDT; CDR2 reads YYEEEE. The CDR3 DNA reads as TGTGCCAGCAGCCTTGCGGCCAGGTATGAGCAGTTCTTC. Protein sequence: CASSLAARYEQFF.

The chain employs TRBV28 and TRBJ1-4; TRBD1 aligns across 9 bases. The CDR3 consists of 15 residues. J gave up 5 bases and V 6 bases, and 7 bases lay outside the gene matches. CDR1 MDHEN and CDR2 SYDVKM come from the germline V gene. The CDR3 protein is CASRLQGAVNEKLFF. In DNA, the CDR3 is TGTGCCAGCAGGCTACAGGGGGCCGTAAATGAAAAACTGTTTTTT.

This sequence joins TRBV4-1 and TRBJ1-5; no firm D call. Germline assignment: CDR1 MGHRA and CDR2 YSYEKL. Trimming took off 1 base at V and 7 bases at J, with 8 bases between the two ends. This CDR3 has 13 amino acids. The CDR3 DNA is TGCGCCAGCAGCCAAGTTGTCCAGCAGCCCCAGCATTTT. This translates into CASSQVVQQPQHF.

The V gene is TRBV6-5, the J gene TRBJ2-2; weak D call: TRBD1 (5 bases). V shed 6 bases and J shed 0 bases, with 11 bases lying between them. This CDR3 contains 15 residues. Germline V gene data show CDR1 as MNHEY and CDR2 as SVGAGI. CDR3 amino acids: CASSRGRANTGELFF. The DNA of the CDR3 is TGTGCCAGCAGCCGTGGCAGGGCGAACACCGGGGAGCTGTTTTTT.

In its sample, this clone was seen once. The CDR3 protein is CASRQGLGSNQPQHF. The CDR3 coding sequence is TGTGCCAGTAGACAGGGGCTGGGTAGCAATCAGCCCCAGCATTTT. The chain couples TRBV19 to TRBJ1-5; 7 nucleotides agree with TRBD1. Germline V gene data show CDR1 as LNHDA and CDR2 as SQIVND (reference sequence). V was clipped by 6 bases and J by 0 bases; unmatched bases: 5. CDR3 length: 15 amino acids.

The chain carries TRBV6-1 and TRBJ1-3; D ambiguous. V was cut by 6 bases and J by 4 bases, with 16 bases left in between. The CDR3 is 15 residues long. Germline V gives CDR1 MNHNS, CDR2 SASEGT. This chain's CDR3 is CASSASGLLGNTIYF. The CDR3 DNA is TGTGCCAGCAGCGCTAGTGGGCTCCTCGGAAACACCATATATTTT.

This clone is a singleton in its sample. The gene calls are TRBV28 and TRBJ1-1; D is unclear. The germline CDR1 and CDR2 sequences are MDHEN and SYDVKM. Trimming cost V 3 bases and J 1 base, with 3 bases left between them. The CDR3 is made up of 12 amino acids. The CDR3 sequence is CASSLWNTEAFF. CDR3 in DNA: TGTGCCAGCAGTTTGTGGAACACTGAAGCTTTCTTT.

The chain combines TRBV6-1 with TRBJ2-7; D not certain. CDR3 size: 14 residues. Trimming pared 1 base from V and 6 bases from J, leaving 13 bases between. Germline values: CDR1 MNHNS, CDR2 SASEGT. The CDR3 region has the DNA TGTGCCAGCAGTGAAGGGGGATCCGTAGGCGAGCAGTACTTC. Protein: CASSEGGSVGEQYF.

The genes are TRBV19 and TRBJ2-7; D is perhaps TRBD1 (5 bases). With 4 bases removed from V and 1 base from J, the gap between germline ends came to 11 bases. The germline CDR1 and CDR2 sequences are LNHDA and SQIVND (reference sequence). This CDR3 is built from 14 residues. CDR3 DNA: TGTGCCAGTAGTACACCTCAGGGATCCTACGAGCAGTACTTC. Translated: CASSTPQGSYEQYF.

This chain connects TRBV2 to TRBJ2-1; 8 bases map to TRBD2. Germline CDR1 reads SNHLY; CDR2 reads FYNNEI. The CDR3 totals 15 residues. V lost 7 bases, J lost 1 base, and 6 bases stayed unmatched. The CDR3 region has the DNA TGTGCCAGCAAGATGAGCGGGAGTTCCTACAATGAGCAGTTCTTC. Translated, it gives CASKMSGSSYNEQFF.

Only one count was recorded for this clone. One end of the junction fails to match germline, which may point to a read error. This sequence joins TRBV30 and TRBJ2-4; the match to TRBD1 covers 9 bases. The length of the CDR3 is 15 residues. Germline-derived CDR1 and CDR2 are GTSNPN and SVGIG (reference sequence). The CDR3 here is CAWSARTGAINIQYF. The DNA of the CDR3 is TGTGCCTGGAGTGCTAGGACAGGGGCCATAAACATTCAGTACTTC.

This sequence joins TRBV28 and TRBJ2-7; D is perhaps TRBD2 (6 bases). The CDR3 consists of 14 residues. Trimming removed 8 bases at V and 2 bases at J, with 16 bases between. From germline, CDR1 is MDHEN and CDR2 SYDVKM. The CDR3 loop is CASRIGRKPYEQYF. CDR3 DNA: TGTGCCAGCCGAATTGGGAGGAAGCCCTACGAGCAGTACTTC.

The chain uses TRBV19 and TRBJ1-1; TRBD1 might be the D (6 bases). Trimming left V 3 bases short and J 3 bases short, with 11 bases between. This CDR3 region has 14 residues. Germline V gene sequence: CDR1 LNHDA, CDR2 SQIVND (reference sequence). Here the CDR3 reads CASSMTGGHTEAFF. DNA of the CDR3: TGTGCCAGTAGTATGACAGGAGGTCACACTGAAGCTTTCTTT.

This clone was counted between two and nine times. The V call is TRBV27, the J call TRBJ1-4, with a possible D match to TRBD1 (5 bases). Germline V lookup: CDR1 MNHEY, CDR2 SMNVEV (reference sequence). V shed 5 bases and J shed 10 bases, with 17 bases lying between them. CDR3 size: 14 residues. The CDR3 spells CASSPGLMSGKLFF. In DNA form, the CDR3 reads TGTGCCAGCAGTCCGGGACTCATGAGTGGAAAACTGTTTTTT.

The V and J genes are TRBV21-1 and TRBJ2-7; the table calls TRBD2, which could not be checked here. TRBV21-1 is an annotated pseudogene. The CDR3 is 18 residues long. In nucleotides, the CDR3 is TGTGCCAGCACTCCATCAGGACTAGCGGGAGGTAGCTCCTACGAGCAGTACTTC. It translates to CASTPSGLAGGSSYEQYF.

The rearrangement joins TRBV19 to TRBJ1-5; TRBD1 agrees at 7 bases. V was clipped by 3 bases and J by 6 bases; unmatched bases: 8. The CDR3 is made up of 15 amino acids. Germline lookup yields CDR1 LNHDA and CDR2 SQIVND (reference sequence). The CDR3 region is CASSILRQGSQPQHF. The CDR3 nucleotides read TGTGCCAGTAGTATCCTTCGACAGGGTAGTCAGCCCCAGCATTTT.

Remarks on this clone: The DNA is omitted, as the CDR3 cannot be located on it reliably, and the CDR3 follows TCRdb's listing. V is TRBV29-1 and J is TRBJ2-4; the table gives TRBD1 as D, unverified against the DNA. The CDR3 is 11 residues long, ends included. CDR1 and CDR2 (germline): SQVTM, ANQGSEA. CDR3 amino acids: CSVVGQGIKYF.

This clone has only a few counts. The chain couples TRBV6-1 to TRBJ1-1, with 7 positions matching TRBD1. V shed 2 bases and J 0 bases; nucleotides not matched to a gene: 6. Germline V gene lookup returns CDR1 MNHNS and CDR2 SASEGT. The CDR3 has 16 amino acids. This CDR3 reads CASSELRGRMNTEAFF. CDR3 DNA: TGTGCCAGCAGTGAACTAAGGGGGCGCATGAACACTGAAGCTTTCTTT.

This chain joins TRBV19 and TRBJ2-1, with 10 bases matching TRBD1. After removal of 3 bases from V and 4 bases from J, the junction contained 6 bases not matched to a gene. The V gene's germline CDR1 is LNHDA and CDR2 SQIVND (reference sequence). This CDR3 is 16 amino acids long. The CDR3 reads CASSIGGTGVYNEQFF. The CDR3 DNA reads TGTGCCAGTAGTATTGGGGGGACAGGGGTTTACAATGAGCAGTTCTTC.